This T cell receptor beta chain was sequenced during a study of blood T cells in healthy people across ages. Study-wide results and caveats: Whereas aged donors had fewer naive CD4+ cells, long-lived donors had more of them and higher diversity. It was held that diversity estimates obtained from one million T cells represented underestimates. The recorded TCR beta diversity per million T cells decreased in a roughly linear manner with age.

Next came a second PCR, run for about 7 to 12 cycles, which used a sample-barcoded 5' primer along with a J-beta primer mix. Researchers report that a template-switch adaptor with 12 random nucleotides tagged each cDNA molecule. Using its own MiXCR run on the 5' RACE reads, TCRdb lists one record per CDR3 protein. The repertoire includes 1.2 million to 1.5 million distinct CDR3 sequences, approximately 59% of them detected once, and under 8.5% sits in the top ten. Germline V gene sequence: CDR1 LGHNA, CDR2 YNFKEQ. This CDR3 spans 12 amino acids. V gave up 0 bases and J gave up 7 bases, with 5 bases separating them. As to this clonotype: Its antigen is undetermined.

The source is a man younger than 35 in good health. The chain uses TRBV4-2 and TRBJ2-3, with unresolved D. The sequenced sample consisted of blood. Here the CDR3 reads CASSQEWNTQYF. In DNA, the CDR3 is TGTGCCAGCAGCCAAGAGTGGAATACGCAGTATTTT.